The sequence of this T cell receptor (beta chain) was determined in a study of blood T cells in healthy people across ages. The CDR3 runs 11 residues. Germline V gene data show CDR1 as DFQATT and CDR2 as SNEGSKA (reference sequence). Trimming took off 6 bases at V and 6 bases at J, with 12 bases between the two ends. Each sample had at least 6 million PBMCs isolated. Primed by a sample-barcoded 5' primer and a J-beta primer mix, a second PCR proceeded for 7 to 11 cycles. TCRdb fed the 5' RACE reads into MiXCR, producing one record per CDR3 protein. The table includes a few hundred thousand distinct CDR3 sequences, approximately 47% detected once.

The sequenced material came from blood. This receptor was obtained from a man in his 60s in good health. The V gene is TRBV20-1, the J gene TRBJ2-7; D is perhaps TRBD1 (6 bases). The CDR3 is CSATRGGEQYF. The CDR3 nucleotides are TGCAGTGCCACCAGGGGTGGCGAGCAGTACTTC.